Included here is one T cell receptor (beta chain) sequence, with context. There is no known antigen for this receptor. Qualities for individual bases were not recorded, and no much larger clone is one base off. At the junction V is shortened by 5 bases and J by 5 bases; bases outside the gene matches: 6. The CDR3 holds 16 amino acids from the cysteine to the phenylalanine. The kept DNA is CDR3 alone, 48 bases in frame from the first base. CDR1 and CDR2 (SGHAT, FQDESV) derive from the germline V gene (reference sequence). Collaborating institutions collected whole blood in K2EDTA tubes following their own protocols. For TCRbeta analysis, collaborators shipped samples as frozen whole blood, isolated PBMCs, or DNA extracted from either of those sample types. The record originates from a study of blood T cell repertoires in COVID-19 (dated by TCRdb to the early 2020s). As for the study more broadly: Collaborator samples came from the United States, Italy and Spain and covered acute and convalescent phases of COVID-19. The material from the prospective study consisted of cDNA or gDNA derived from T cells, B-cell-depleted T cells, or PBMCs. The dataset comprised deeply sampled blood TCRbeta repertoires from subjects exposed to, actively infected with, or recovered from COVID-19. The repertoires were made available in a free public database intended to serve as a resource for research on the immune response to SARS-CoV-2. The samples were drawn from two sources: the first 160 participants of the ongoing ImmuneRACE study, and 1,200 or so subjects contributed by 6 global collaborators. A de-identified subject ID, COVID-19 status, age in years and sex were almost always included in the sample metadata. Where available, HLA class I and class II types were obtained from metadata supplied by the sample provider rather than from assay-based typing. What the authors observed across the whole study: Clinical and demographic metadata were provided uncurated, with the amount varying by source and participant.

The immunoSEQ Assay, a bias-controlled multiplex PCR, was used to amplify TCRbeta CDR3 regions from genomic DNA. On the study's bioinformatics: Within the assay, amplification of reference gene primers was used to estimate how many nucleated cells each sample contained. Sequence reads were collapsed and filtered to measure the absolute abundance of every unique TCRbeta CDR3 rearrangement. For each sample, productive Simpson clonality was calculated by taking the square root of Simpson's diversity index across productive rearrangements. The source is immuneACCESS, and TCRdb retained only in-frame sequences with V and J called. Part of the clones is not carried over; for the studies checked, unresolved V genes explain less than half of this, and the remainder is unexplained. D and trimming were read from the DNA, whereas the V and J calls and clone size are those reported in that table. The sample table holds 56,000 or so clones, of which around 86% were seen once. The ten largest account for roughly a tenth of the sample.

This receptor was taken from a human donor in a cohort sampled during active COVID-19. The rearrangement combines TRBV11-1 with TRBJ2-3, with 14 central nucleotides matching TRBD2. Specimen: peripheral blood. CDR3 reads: CASSNRLAGGLDTQYF. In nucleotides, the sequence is TGTGCCAGCAGCAACCGACTAGCGGGAGGGTTAGATACGCAGTATTTT.